These 16 T cell receptor beta chains came from one sample sequenced in a study of T cell repertoires in cytomegalovirus infection. TCRdb re-analysed the reads in MiXCR, keeping a single row per CDR3 protein. This sample has some 400,000 distinct CDR3 sequences, with approximately 32% found just once. The sequencing input was PBMCs. The source is a human donor in good health (CMV status not recorded). Some clones in this sample may be carry-over from other donors' samples.

The rearrangement joins TRBV2 to TRBJ1-1; a weak D match, TRBD1 (5 bases). Trimming removed 5 bases at V and 1 base at J, with 11 bases between. The CDR3 length is 14 residues. The germline V gene encodes CDR1 SNHLY and CDR2 FYNNEI. The CDR3 sequence is CASSHAGTNTEAFF. CDR3 bases: TGTGCCAGCAGTCACGCCGGGACGAACACTGAAGCTTTCTTT.

This clonotype is a singleton in its sample. A read error may explain this, as a much larger clone is one base away. The chain joins TRBV7-2 to TRBJ1-2, with 8 bases that match TRBD1. CDR1 and CDR2 (germline): SGHTA, FQGNSA. The CDR3 has 13 amino acids. CDR3 loop: CASSSQGAVGYNF. CDR3 DNA: TGTGCCAGCAGCTCGCAGGGGGCTGTTGGCTACAACTTC.

This clonotype was detected ten times or more. V gene TRBV28 combines with J gene TRBJ2-7; D unclear. The CDR3 has 16 amino acids. From germline, CDR1 is MDHEN and CDR2 SYDVKM. V shed 6 bases and J shed 3 bases, with 21 bases lying between them. CDR3 sequence reads: CASSPTLISGSYEQYF. For the CDR3, the DNA is TGTGCCAGCAGCCCAACCCTCATAAGTGGCAGCTACGAGCAGTACTTC.

This clonotype was seen more than once but under ten times. This chain links TRBV10-3 with TRBJ1-1; D not resolved. V lost 2 bases and J lost 2, with 3 bases in between. CDR1 is ENHRY, CDR2 SYGVKD, per germline. The CDR3 sequence is 12 residues long. CDR3 loop: CAISESNTEAFF. Written as DNA, the CDR3 is TGTGCCATCAGTGAGAGTAACACTGAAGCTTTCTTT.

This chain connects TRBV11-2 to TRBJ2-1, with TRBD2 matching 8 bases. CDR1 and CDR2 from the germline V gene are SGHAT and FQNNGV. V was clipped by 2 bases and J by 8 bases; unmatched bases: 8. The CDR3 has 15 residues. This CDR3 reads CASSLLSGDVDEQFF. The CDR3 DNA reads TGTGCCAGCAGCTTACTTAGCGGGGATGTGGATGAGCAGTTCTTC.

This clonotype showed up many times. This chain uses TRBV12-3 or TRBV12-4 with TRBJ1-5; weak D call: TRBD1 (5 bases). V lost 1 base, J lost 2 bases, and 12 bases lay in between. The CDR3 extends over 16 amino acids. CDR3 loop: CASSLGLGVGNQPQHF. The CDR3 nucleotides read TGTGCCAGCAGTTTAGGTTTAGGGGTGGGCAATCAGCCCCAGCATTTT.

The rearrangement links TRBV6-1 to TRBJ1-6, with 9 nucleotides matching TRBD1. This CDR3 contains 16 residues. Germline lookup yields CDR1 MNHNS and CDR2 SASEGT. J gave up 4 bases and V 2 bases, and 3 bases lay outside the gene matches. CDR3 protein: CASSERGQGYNSPLHF. Written as DNA, the CDR3 is TGTGCCAGCAGTGAAAGGGGACAGGGTTATAATTCACCCCTCCACTTT.

The chain combines TRBV7-9 with TRBJ2-1; no firm D call. Trimming cost V 3 bases and J 3 bases, with 12 bases left between them. The germline CDR1 and CDR2 sequences are SEHNR and FQNEAQ (reference sequence). There are 15 residues in the CDR3. This chain's CDR3 is CASSLDRPFYNEQFF. DNA of the CDR3: TGTGCCAGCAGCTTGGACCGACCTTTCTACAATGAGCAGTTCTTC.

This clonotype was seen a handful of times. The V gene is TRBV12-3 or TRBV12-4, the J gene TRBJ2-7, with 12 bases identical to TRBD2. The junction had 1 base not matched to a gene; V was cut back by 4 bases and J by 3 bases. The CDR3 consists of 14 residues. CDR3 sequence reads: CASSWTSGVYEQYF. CDR3 coding DNA: TGTGCCAGCAGTTGGACTAGCGGGGTCTACGAGCAGTACTTC.

The J gene is TRBJ1-1, the V gene TRBV27, with D unresolved. V dropped 6 bases and J dropped 4 bases, with 12 bases sitting between them. Germline V gene data show CDR1 as MNHEY and CDR2 as SMNVEV (reference sequence). The CDR3 spans 13 residues. The CDR3 reads CASRDHVSTEAFF. The CDR3 coding sequence is TGTGCCAGCAGGGACCACGTTTCCACTGAAGCTTTCTTT.

The chain is built from TRBV7-9 and TRBJ2-1; 7 bases agree with TRBD2. This CDR3 is 18 amino acids long. After removal of 5 bases from V and 0 bases from J, the junction contained 13 bases not matched to a gene. CDR1 SEHNR and CDR2 FQNEAQ come from the germline V gene (reference sequence). The CDR3 DNA reads as TGTGCCAGCAGCCCCGGACTAGTGGCGGCGAGCTCCTACAATGAGCAGTTCTTC. It translates to CASSPGLVAASSYNEQFF. Full variable domain (remainder filled in from reference TRBV7-9 and TRBJ2-1): DTGVSQNPRHKITKRGQNVTFRCDPISEHNRLYWYRQTLGQGPEFLTYFQNEAQLEKSRLLSDRFSAERPKGSFSTLEIQRTEQGDSAMYLCASSPGLVAASSYNEQFFGPGTRLTVL.

V and J are TRBV3-1 and TRBJ1-2, with D possibly TRBD1 on 6 matching bases. The CDR3 is 16 amino acids. Germline V gene data show CDR1 as LGHDT and CDR2 as YNNKEL (reference sequence). The ends were cut back, 0 bases at V and 3 bases at J, with 14 bases in the middle. The CDR3 spells CASSQESQGVYYGYTF. The DNA for the CDR3 is TGTGCCAGCAGCCAAGAGTCACAGGGTGTTTACTATGGCTACACCTTC. Looking up the rest from reference TRBV3-1 and TRBJ1-2 gives the full variable domain: DTAVSQTPKYLVTQMGNDKSIKCEQNLGHDTMYWYKQDSKKFLKIMFSYNNKELIINETVPNRFSPKSPDKAHLNLHINSLELGDSAVYFCASSQESQGVYYGYTFGSGTRLTVV.

This chain links TRBV20-1 with TRBJ2-2; TRBD2 matches 12 bases. Germline trimming cut 0 bases from V and 4 bases from J; bases unmatched to any gene: 0. The CDR3 runs to 15 residues. CDR1 is DFQATT and CDR2 is SNEGSKA in the germline V gene (reference sequence). The CDR3 DNA follows: TGCAGTGCTAGAGAACTAGCGGGGGGCACCGGGGAGCTGTTTTTT. It yields the protein CSARELAGGTGELFF.

About this clonotype itself: One end of the junction varies from germline; a read error may be responsible. The V and J genes are TRBV29-1 and TRBJ1-2, with a weak D call TRBD1 (6 bases). The germline V gene encodes CDR1 SQVTM and CDR2 ANQGSEA. CDR3 length: 12 residues. The CDR3 is CSVVQGRSGYPF. CDR3 sequence (DNA): TGCAGCGTTGTTCAGGGGCGCAGTGGCTACCCCTTC.

This clonotype was recorded at least ten times. The V gene is TRBV24-1, the J gene TRBJ2-1; 11 nucleotides agree with TRBD1. Germline V gene lookup returns CDR1 KGHDR and CDR2 SFDVKD. The ends lost 4 bases at V and 0 bases at J; junction bases unmatched: 7. The CDR3 is made up of 18 amino acids. The CDR3 DNA is TGTGCCACCAGTGACCCGGACAGGGGGCCTTTCTCCTACAATGAGCAGTTCTTC. This encodes CATSDPDRGPFSYNEQFF.

The V call is TRBV27, the J call TRBJ1-6; no definite D call. CDR3 length equals 14 residues. The V gene's germline CDR1 is MNHEY and CDR2 SMNVEV (reference sequence). Between the trimmed V and J ends, which lost 6 bases and 0 bases, there was a span of 6 bases. CDR3 sequence (DNA): TGTGCCAGCAGGGCTCCCTCCTATAATTCACCCCTCCACTTT. Amino acids: CASRAPSYNSPLHF.